This paragraph reports one T cell receptor beta chain. This clonotype was recorded only once. Its antigen remains undetermined. The input lacks base qualities; no much larger clone sits a single base away. The data stem from a study of blood T cells in healthy people across ages (dated by TCRdb to about 2015). Notes on the research overall: Template switching captured roughly one uniquely barcoded TCR beta cDNA molecule per two T cells in model experiments. The study measured age-related changes in TCR beta repertoire diversity using deep sequencing normalized with unique cDNA molecular identifiers. Donors were grouped into four age groups: young (average 16 years), middle-aged (about 38), aged (around 60) and long-lived (about 90). The study analyzed two additional independent replicas of 1 million unique cDNA reads from the same blood draw for two donors, one aged 18 to 29 and one aged 80 or older.

The protocol used for the library was 5' RACE. Sequencing was carried out with an Illumina HiSeq 2500. A second about 7 to 12 cycle PCR used a sample-barcoded 5' primer and a J-beta primer mix. A template-switch 5' adaptor carrying 12 random nucleotides introduced a unique molecular identifier onto each TCR beta cDNA molecule. Each sample yielded at least 2.5 million CDR3-containing paired-end reads. First-strand cDNA was synthesized from all RNA with the Mint cDNA synthesis kit, primed by a TRBC-specific oligonucleotide. Following uracil-DNA glycosylase treatment, all cDNA underwent a first 18-cycle PCR with the universal primers M1SS and BC2_uni_R. The authors processed their data as follows. Normalization of each sample was performed by random selection of 1 million high-quality reads, each carrying a distinct molecular identifier. Reads with shared molecular identifiers were discarded instead of being binned into consensus sequences. MiTCR, run with a Q25 quality threshold and the strictest error-elimination algorithm, handled CDR3 identification, clonotype clustering and error correction. A nonparametric unseen species model with Euler transformation was used to estimate lower-bound total TCR beta diversity. TCRdb passed the public sequencing reads through fastp at Q25 and MiXCR, retaining productive beta sequences. CDR3 protein duplicates are merged, each entry listing the most common genes and DNA. The V and J calls follow TCRdb's processing rather than the paper's. The sample has about 780,000 distinct CDR3 sequences on record, more than 25% of them singletons. About 2.9% of the sample belongs to the ten largest clones.

Paper-wide results and their limitations: Bulk unsorted PBMC profiling prevented conclusive comparison of naive and antigen-experienced compartments. A strong correlation was found between observed TCR beta diversity and the percentage of naive T cells measured by flow cytometry. The CMV infection status of donors was not known, potentially confounding age-related changes in expanded clonotypes. As age increased, observed TCR beta diversity per million T cells dropped in a roughly linear way, and a significant reduction was already evident by age 40. Compared with the aged group, the long-lived group had more naive CD4+ T cells, fewer expanded clones and increased TCR diversity, suggesting age selection. Total diversity estimates from one million sequenced T cells were considered lower bounds and underestimates.

CDR1 and CDR2, per the germline V gene (reference sequence), are MNHNY and SVGAGI. The CDR3 goes from the cysteine to the phenylalanine over 15 residues. Solely the CDR3 DNA is kept, with 45 bases framed from the first base. Trimming leaves V shorter by 2 bases and J shorter by 5 bases, with the junction holding 2 bases beyond the gene matches. The donors were under 40 Caucasian individuals from Russia, aged about 6 to 95 years, who were systemically healthy. Each donor gave about 11 milliliters of peripheral blood, drawn into EDTA-treated Vacutainer tubes. PBMCs were isolated by Ficoll-Paque density-gradient centrifugation, with at least 7 million obtained per sample. Total RNA, at least 6 micrograms per sample, was extracted from PBMCs with Trizol reagent. The percentages of naive CD45RAhigh/CD27high T cells were determined by flow cytometry on a PBMC aliquot from every donor. Separately, the same data were catalogued under a study of T cells of mothers and their children. The other study reports the following: Nine systemically healthy Caucasian individuals served as donors, namely three mothers together with their six children. cDNA synthesis used all of the extracted RNA, with around 1.4 ug of RNA in each 15 ul reaction. In the second PCR, the M1S primer added sample barcodes and 2-4 random nucleotides. More than 8 million TCR beta CDR3 reads were obtained from each mother, and some 3 million reads were obtained from each child. Thymic selection shapes the output of TCR recombination in a similar way in related and unrelated pairs, and inherited differences have a minor effect. Normalized repertoire overlap was always found to be slightly, but never significantly, higher in related mother-child pairs than in unrelated mother-child pairs. No persistent microchimeric T cell clones were found, with a detection sensitivity of 80 to 100 clones per million clonotypes. To look for features that set related mother-child pairs apart from unrelated individuals, the researchers ran deep NGS to compare the TCR beta repertoires of mothers and children. On average, the children were roughly 12 +/- 4 years old, while the mothers were around 40 +/- 4 years old. Libraries were sequenced on Illumina HiSeq 2000 with 100+100 nt paired-end reads after adapter ligation with NEBNext reagents. To prevent cross-contamination, the mother and child libraries were prepared one month apart and sequenced in separate runs. Between 500,000 and 2,000,000 distinct TCR beta clonotypes were identified per donor. Naive TCR beta clonotypes were estimated from low-frequency clonotypes matched to each donor's FACS-determined naive share, without sorting.

This sequence was found in a boy between 10 and 17 years old in good health. Sequenced sample: blood. The rearranged segments are TRBV6-6 and TRBJ2-1; 11 junctional bases match TRBD2. The CDR3 protein sequence reads: CASSYISGGDNEQFF. The nucleotide sequence is given as TGTGCCAGCAGTTACATTAGCGGGGGGGACAATGAGCAGTTCTTC.